This paragraph reports one T cell receptor beta chain. The antigen remains unidentified. The CDR3 sequence is 14 residues long. The trim removed 5 bases at V and 2 bases at J, leaving 3 bases unmatched. Germline V gives CDR1 MNHEY, CDR2 SMNVEV (reference sequence). It was approximately 300 ng DNA, roughly 30,000 T cell genomes, that went into each replicate PCR of unsorted PBMC. Clones were sequenced by immunoSEQ multiplex PCR, and TCRdb holds only the in-frame ones, with some missing. The profile shows 450,000 to 500,000 clones, over 65% of them singletons. These data are taken from a study of shared clonotypes between healthy human individuals. Whole-study results and caveats: An effect of sequencing depth on clonotype sharing among donors was expected.

The donors, healthy adults who were HIV-negative, had experienced no recent acute infections or vaccinations. This receptor was taken from a woman aged 35 to 49 in good health. Some clones in this sample may be carry-over from other donors' samples. The sequenced sample was PBMCs. V usage is TRBV27 and J usage is TRBJ1-2; 9 positions agree with TRBD1. The CDR3 nucleotides are TGTGCCAGCAGTCCTGGGACAGGGAACTATGGCTACACCTTC. Translation: CASSPGTGNYGYTF.